This T cell receptor (beta chain) is from a study of cytomegalovirus exposure and HLA in healthy donors. Though nominally healthy at sampling, donors likely had unrecorded immune exposures. A multiplex PCR was run with 60 Vbeta primers and 13 Jbeta primers. The repertoire was sequenced with immunoSEQ multiplex PCR; TCRdb's copy has only in-frame clones and lacks some. Counted here are about 180,000 clones, 80% occurring once; the ten biggest clones make up 1.5% to 2%. This clone was picked up a small number of times. The sequencing input was PBMCs. This receptor was obtained from a woman aged 25 to 39 in good health and CMV-seronegative.

CDR3 region: CASSPGRFNYGYTF. In nucleotides, the CDR3 is TGTGCCAGCAGCCCAGGCAGATTTAACTATGGCTACACCTTC. V gene TRBV7-8 combines with J gene TRBJ1-2; D gene unclear. V lost 5 bases and J 1 base, leaving 11 bases between the germline ends. This CDR3 is 14 amino acids long. Looked up from germline, CDR1 is SGHVS and CDR2 is FQNEAQ.